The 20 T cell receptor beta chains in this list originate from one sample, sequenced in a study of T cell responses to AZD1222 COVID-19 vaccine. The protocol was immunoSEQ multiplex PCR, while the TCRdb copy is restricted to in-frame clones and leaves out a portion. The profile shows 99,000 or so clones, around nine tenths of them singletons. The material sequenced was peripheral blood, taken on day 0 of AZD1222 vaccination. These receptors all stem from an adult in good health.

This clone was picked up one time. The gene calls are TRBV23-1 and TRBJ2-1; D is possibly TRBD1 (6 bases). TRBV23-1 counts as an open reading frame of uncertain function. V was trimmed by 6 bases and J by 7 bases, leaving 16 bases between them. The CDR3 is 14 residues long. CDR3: CASRQGFPSNEQFF. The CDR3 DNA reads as TGCGCCAGCAGACAGGGATTCCCTAGTAATGAGCAGTTCTTC.

The CDR3 nucleotides read TGTGCCAGCAGTTCGGGACTAGCAATCAGATCGGGGGAGCTGTTTTTT. Amino acids: CASSSGLAIRSGELFF. V gene TRBV27 combines with J gene TRBJ2-2, with 9 bases that match TRBD2. This CDR3 region has 16 residues. Germline V gives CDR1 MNHEY, CDR2 SMNVEV (reference sequence). J was trimmed by 8 bases and V by 4 bases; bases with no gene match: 11.

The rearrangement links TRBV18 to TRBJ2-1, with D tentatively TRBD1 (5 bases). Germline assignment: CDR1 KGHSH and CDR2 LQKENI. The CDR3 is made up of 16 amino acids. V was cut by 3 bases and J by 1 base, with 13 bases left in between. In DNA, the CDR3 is TGTGCCAGCTCACCCCAGGGTCCAGGTTCCTACAATGAGCAGTTCTTC. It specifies CASSPQGPGSYNEQFF.

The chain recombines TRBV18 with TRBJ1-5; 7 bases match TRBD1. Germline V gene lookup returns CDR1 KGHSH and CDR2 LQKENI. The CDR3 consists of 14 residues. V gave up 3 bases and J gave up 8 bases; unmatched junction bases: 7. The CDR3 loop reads CASSPPDRFKPQHF. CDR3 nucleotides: TGTGCCAGCTCACCGCCGGACAGGTTTAAGCCCCAGCATTTT.

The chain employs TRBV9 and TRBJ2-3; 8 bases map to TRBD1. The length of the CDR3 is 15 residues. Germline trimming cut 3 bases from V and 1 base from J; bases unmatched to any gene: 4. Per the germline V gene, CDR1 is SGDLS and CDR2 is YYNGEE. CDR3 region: CASSEKTGGTDTQYF. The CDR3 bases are TGTGCCAGCAGCGAGAAGACAGGGGGCACAGATACGCAGTATTTT.

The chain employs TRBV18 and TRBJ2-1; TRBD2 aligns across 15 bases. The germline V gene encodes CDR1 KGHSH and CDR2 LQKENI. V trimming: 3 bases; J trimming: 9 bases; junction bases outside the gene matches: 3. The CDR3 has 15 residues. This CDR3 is CASSPGTSGRSEQFF. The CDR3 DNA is TGTGCCAGCTCACCCGGGACTAGCGGGAGGTCTGAGCAGTTCTTC.

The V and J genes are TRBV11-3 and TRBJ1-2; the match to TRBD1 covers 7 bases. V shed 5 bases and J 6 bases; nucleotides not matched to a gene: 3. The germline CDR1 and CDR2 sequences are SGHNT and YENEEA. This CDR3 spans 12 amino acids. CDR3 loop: CASSPGGNGYTF. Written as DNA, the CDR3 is TGTGCCAGCAGCCCAGGGGGAAATGGCTACACCTTC.

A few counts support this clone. CDR3 residues: CASGSGQGNEKLFF. DNA for the CDR3: TGTGCCAGTGGCTCGGGACAGGGGAATGAAAAACTGTTTTTT. The chain is built from TRBV19 and TRBJ1-4; 10 bases map to TRBD1. From germline, CDR1 is LNHDA and CDR2 SQIVND (reference sequence). The V gene end was trimmed by 8 bases and the J gene end by 5 bases; junction bases not matched to a gene: 5. There are 14 residues in the CDR3.

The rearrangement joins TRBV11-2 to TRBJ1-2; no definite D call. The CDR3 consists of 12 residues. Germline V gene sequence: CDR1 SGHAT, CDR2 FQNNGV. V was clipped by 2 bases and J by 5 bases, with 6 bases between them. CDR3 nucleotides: TGTGCCAGCAGCTTAAATGTGTATGGCTACACCTTC. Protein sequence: CASSLNVYGYTF.

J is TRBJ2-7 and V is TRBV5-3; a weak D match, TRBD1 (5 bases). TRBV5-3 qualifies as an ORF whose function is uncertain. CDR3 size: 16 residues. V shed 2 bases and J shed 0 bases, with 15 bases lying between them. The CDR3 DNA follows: TGTGCCAGAAGCTTCTCGGACGGACATAGCTCCTACGAGCAGTACTTC. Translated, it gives CARSFSDGHSSYEQYF.

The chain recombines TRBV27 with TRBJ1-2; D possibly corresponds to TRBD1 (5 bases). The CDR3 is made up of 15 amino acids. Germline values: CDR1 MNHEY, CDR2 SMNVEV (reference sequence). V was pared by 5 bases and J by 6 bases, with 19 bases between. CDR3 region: CASSPRTLAMNGYTF. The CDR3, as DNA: TGTGCCAGCAGTCCACGGACATTAGCGATGAATGGCTACACCTTC.

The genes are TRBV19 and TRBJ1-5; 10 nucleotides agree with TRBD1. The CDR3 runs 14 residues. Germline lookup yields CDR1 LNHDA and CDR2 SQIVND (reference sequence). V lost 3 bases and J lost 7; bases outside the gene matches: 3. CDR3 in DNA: TGTGCCAGTAGTATGGACAGGGGGAGGCAGCCCCAGCATTTT. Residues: CASSMDRGRQPQHF.

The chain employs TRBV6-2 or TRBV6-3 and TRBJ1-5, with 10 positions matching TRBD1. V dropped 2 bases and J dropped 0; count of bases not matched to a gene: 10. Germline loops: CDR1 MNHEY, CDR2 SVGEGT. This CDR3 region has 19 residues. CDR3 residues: CASSYPTLGTGDSNQPQHF. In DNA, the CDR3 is TGTGCCAGCAGTTACCCGACCTTAGGGACAGGGGATAGCAATCAGCCCCAGCATTTT.

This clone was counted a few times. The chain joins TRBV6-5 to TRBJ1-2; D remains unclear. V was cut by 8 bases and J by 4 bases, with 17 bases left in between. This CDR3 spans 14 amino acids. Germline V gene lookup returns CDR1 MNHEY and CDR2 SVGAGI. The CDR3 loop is CASLMGRDSYGYTF. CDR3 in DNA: TGTGCCAGCTTAATGGGGAGGGATTCCTATGGCTACACCTTC.

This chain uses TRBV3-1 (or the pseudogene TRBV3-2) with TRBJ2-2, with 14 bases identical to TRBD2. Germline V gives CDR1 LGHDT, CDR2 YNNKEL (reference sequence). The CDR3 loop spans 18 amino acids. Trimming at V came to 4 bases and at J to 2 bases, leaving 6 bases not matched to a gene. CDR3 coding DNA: TGTGCCAGCAGCCGTGGACTAGCGGGGGGTCGAAACACCGGGGAGCTGTTTTTT. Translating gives CASSRGLAGGRNTGELFF.

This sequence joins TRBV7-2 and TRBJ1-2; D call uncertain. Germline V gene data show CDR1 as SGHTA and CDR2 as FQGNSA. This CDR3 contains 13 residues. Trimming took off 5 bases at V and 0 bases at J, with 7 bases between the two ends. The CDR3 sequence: CASSLTPNYGYTF. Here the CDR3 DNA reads TGTGCCAGCAGCCTGACACCTAACTATGGCTACACCTTC.

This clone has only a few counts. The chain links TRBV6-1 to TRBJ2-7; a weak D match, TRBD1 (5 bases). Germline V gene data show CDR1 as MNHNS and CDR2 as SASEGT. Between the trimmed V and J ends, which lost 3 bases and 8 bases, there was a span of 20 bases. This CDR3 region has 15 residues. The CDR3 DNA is TGTGCCAGCAGTGATAGACCTATACCTCAGGGCAAGCAGTACTTC. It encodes CASSDRPIPQGKQYF.

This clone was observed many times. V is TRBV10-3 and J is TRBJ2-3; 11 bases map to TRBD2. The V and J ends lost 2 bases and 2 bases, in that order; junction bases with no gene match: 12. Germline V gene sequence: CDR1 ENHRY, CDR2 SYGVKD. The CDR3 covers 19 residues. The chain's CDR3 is CAISEPLAGGSTYTDTQYF. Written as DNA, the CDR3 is TGTGCCATCAGTGAGCCCCTAGCGGGGGGCTCAACCTACACAGATACGCAGTATTTT.

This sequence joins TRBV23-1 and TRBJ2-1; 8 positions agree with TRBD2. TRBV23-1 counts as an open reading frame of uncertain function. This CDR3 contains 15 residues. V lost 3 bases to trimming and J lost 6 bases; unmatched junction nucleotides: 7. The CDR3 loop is CASSHPGGPLNEQFF. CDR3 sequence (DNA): TGCGCCAGCAGTCACCCGGGGGGGCCCCTCAATGAGCAGTTCTTC.

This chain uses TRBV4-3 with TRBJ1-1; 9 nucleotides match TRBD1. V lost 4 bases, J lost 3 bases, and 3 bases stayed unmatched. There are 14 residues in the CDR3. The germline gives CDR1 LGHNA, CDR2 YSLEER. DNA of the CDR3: TGCGCCAGCAGCCCGGGACAGGGTGACACTGAAGCTTTCTTT. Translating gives CASSPGQGDTEAFF.